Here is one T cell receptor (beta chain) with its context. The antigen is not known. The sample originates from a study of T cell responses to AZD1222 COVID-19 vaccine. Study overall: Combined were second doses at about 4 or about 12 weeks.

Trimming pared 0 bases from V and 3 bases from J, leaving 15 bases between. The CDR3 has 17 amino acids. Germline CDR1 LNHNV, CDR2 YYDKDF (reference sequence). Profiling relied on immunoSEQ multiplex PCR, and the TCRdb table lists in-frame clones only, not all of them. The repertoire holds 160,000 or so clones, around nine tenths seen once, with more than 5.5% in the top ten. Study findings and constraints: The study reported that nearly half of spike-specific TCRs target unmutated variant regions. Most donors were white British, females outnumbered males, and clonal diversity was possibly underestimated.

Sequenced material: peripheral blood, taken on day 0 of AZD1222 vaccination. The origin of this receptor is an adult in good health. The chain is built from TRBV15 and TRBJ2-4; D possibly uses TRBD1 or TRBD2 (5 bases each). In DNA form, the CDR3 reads TGTGCCACCAGCAGAGATGGGCAGGGAGTCGTCAAAAACATTCAGTACTTC. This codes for CATSRDGQGVVKNIQYF.